Shown below are 3 T cell receptor beta chains from a single sample sequenced in a study of cytomegalovirus exposure and HLA in healthy donors. The PCR had 60 Vbeta and 13 Jbeta primers. TCRdb keeps only in-frame clones here, not all; method: immunoSEQ multiplex PCR. In all, the sample yields roughly 100,000 clones. Sequenced input: PBMCs. The receptors come from a man aged 40-55 years in good health and CMV-seronegative.

This chain connects TRBV11-3 to TRBJ2-3, with 7 bases that match TRBD1. The germline V gene encodes CDR1 SGHNT and CDR2 YENEEA. The V gene end was trimmed by 4 bases and the J gene end by 6 bases; junction bases not matched to a gene: 7. The CDR3 covers 14 residues. The CDR3 DNA reads as TGTGCCAGCAGCTCACGAGACAGGGAGGATACGCAGTATTTT. Residues: CASSSRDREDTQYF.

The genes are TRBV5-8 and TRBJ2-7; 7 bases line up with TRBD1. The CDR3 length is 16 residues. Trimming removed 4 bases from V and 4 bases from J; junction bases left unmatched: 14. Per the germline V gene, CDR1 is SGHTS and CDR2 is YDEGEE. In DNA, the CDR3 is TGTGCCAGCAGCCCCAGTACAGGGGTATCGGGTTACGAGCAGTACTTC. As protein: CASSPSTGVSGYEQYF. Supplemented by reference TRBV5-8 and TRBJ2-7, the full variable domain reads EAGVTQSPTHLIKTRGQQATLRCSPISGHTSVYWYQQALGLGLQFLLWYDEGEERNRGNFPPRFSGRQFPNYSSELNVNALELEDSALYLCASSPSTGVSGYEQYFGPGTRLTVT.

The gene calls are TRBV2 and TRBJ2-3; 9 positions agree with TRBD2. V shed 4 bases and J 3 bases; nucleotides not matched to a gene: 8. Germline V lookup: CDR1 SNHLY, CDR2 FYNNEI. This CDR3 contains 16 residues. The CDR3 DNA is TGTGCCAGCAGTGTATTTCCGGGACTAGCAACAGATACGCAGTATTTT. Its protein is CASSVFPGLATDTQYF.